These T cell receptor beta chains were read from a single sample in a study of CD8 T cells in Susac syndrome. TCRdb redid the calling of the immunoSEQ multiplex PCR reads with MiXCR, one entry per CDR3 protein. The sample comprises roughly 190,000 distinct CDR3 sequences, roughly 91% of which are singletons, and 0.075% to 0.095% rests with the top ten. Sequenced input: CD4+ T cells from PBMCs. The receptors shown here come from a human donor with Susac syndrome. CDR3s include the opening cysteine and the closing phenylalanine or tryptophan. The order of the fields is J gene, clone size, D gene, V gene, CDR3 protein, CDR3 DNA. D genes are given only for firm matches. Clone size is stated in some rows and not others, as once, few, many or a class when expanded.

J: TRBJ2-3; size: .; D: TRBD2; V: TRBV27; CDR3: CASSPTSGGTQYF; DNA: TGTGCCAGCAGTCCTACTAGCGGTGGTACGCAGTATTTT
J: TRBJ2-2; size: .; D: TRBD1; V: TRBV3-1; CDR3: CASSLWTGGARTGELFF; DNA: TGTGCCAGCAGCCTCTGGACAGGGGGCGCTCGGACCGGGGAGCTGTTTTTT
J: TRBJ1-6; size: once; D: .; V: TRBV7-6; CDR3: CASSLRAVYNSPLHF; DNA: TGTGCCAGCAGCTTAAGGGCAGTCTATAATTCACCCCTCCACTTT
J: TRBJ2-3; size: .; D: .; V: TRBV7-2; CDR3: CASSFGQPSTDTQYF; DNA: TGTGCCAGCAGCTTCGGACAGCCAAGCACAGATACGCAGTATTTT
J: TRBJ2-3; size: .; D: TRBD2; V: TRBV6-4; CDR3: CASSGLAGDTQYF; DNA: TGTGCCAGCAGTGGACTAGCAGGAGATACGCAGTATTTT
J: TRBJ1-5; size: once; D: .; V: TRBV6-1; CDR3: CASSRLRALNSNQPQHF; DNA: TGTGCCAGCAGTCGTCTCCGGGCCCTCAATAGCAATCAGCCCCAGCATTTT
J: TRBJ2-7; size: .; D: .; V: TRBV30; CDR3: CACGGTGEQYF; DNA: TGTGCCTGCGGGGGGACAGGAGAGCAGTACTTC
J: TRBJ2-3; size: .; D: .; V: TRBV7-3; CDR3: CASSRGSKGTDTQYF; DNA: TGTGCCAGCAGCCGGGGTTCTAAGGGGACAGATACGCAGTATTTT
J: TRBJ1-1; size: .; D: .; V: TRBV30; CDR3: CAWSRQAVGAFF; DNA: TGTGCCTGGAGTCGACAGGCGGTCGGAGCTTTCTTT
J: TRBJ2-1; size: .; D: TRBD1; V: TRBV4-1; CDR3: CASSHPTGGYNEQFF; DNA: TGCGCCAGCAGCCACCCGACAGGGGGTTACAATGAGCAGTTCTTC
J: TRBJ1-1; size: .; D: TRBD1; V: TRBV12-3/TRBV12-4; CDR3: CASISGGAGSEAFF; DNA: TGTGCCAGCATCTCAGGGGGCGCGGGCTCTGAAGCTTTCTTT
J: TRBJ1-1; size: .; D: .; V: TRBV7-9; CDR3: CASSLIGNTEAFF; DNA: TGTGCCAGCAGCTTAATCGGTAACACTGAAGCTTTCTTT
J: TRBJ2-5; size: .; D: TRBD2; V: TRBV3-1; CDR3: CASSQENRGTQRGETQYF; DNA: TGTGCCAGCAGCCAAGAAAACCGCGGGACCCAGCGGGGAGAGACCCAGTACTTC
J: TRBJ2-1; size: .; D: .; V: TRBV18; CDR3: CASSPPSGLRSYNEQFF; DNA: TGTGCCAGCTCACCACCGTCCGGTCTTCGTTCCTACAATGAGCAGTTCTTC
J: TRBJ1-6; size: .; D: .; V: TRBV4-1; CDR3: CASSQEVGPLGNSPLHF; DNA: TGCGCCAGCAGCCAAGAAGTAGGACCGTTAGGTAATTCACCCCTCCACTTT
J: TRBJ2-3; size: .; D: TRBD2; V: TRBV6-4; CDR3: CASSGEAGETDTQYF; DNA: TGTGCCAGCAGTGGAGAAGCGGGGGAGACAGATACGCAGTATTTT
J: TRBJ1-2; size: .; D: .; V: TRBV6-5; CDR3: CASSKGTNYGYTF; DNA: TGTGCCAGCAGCAAAGGGACAAACTATGGCTACACCTTC
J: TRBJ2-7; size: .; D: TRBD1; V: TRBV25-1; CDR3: CASSESPGQGKYEQYF; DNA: TGTGCCAGCAGTGAATCCCCGGGACAGGGGAAATACGAGCAGTACTTC
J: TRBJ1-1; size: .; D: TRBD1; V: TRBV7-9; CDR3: CASSLGGQGVPLNTEAFF; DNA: TGTGCCAGCAGCTTAGGAGGACAGGGGGTCCCCTTGAACACTGAAGCTTTCTTT
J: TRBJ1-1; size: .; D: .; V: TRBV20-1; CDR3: CSASPSGWDTEAFF; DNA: TGCAGTGCTAGCCCTTCGGGGTGGGACACTGAAGCTTTCTTT